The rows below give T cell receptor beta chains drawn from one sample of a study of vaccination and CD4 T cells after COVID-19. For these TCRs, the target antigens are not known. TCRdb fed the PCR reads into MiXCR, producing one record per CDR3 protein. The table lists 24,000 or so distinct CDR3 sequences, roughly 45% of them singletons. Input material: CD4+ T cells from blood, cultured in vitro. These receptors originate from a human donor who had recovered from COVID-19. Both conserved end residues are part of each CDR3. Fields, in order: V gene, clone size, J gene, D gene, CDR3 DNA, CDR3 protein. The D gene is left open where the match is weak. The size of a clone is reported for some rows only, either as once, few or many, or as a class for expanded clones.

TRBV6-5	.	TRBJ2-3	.	TGTGCCAGCAGTTACTCGGGGGGCACTAGCACAGATACGCAGTATTTT	CASSYSGGTSTDTQYF
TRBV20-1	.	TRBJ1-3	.	TGCAGTGCTAGACGGCCCGCCAACTCTGGAAACACCATATATTTT	CSARRPANSGNTIYF
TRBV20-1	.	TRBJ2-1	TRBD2	TGCAGTGCTAGCCATTCCGGGGGGGGGTACAATGAGCAGTTCTTC	CSASHSGGGYNEQFF
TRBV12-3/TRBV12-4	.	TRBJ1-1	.	TGTGCCAGCAGACAGCAGGGTATGAACACTGAAGCTTTCTTT	CASRQQGMNTEAFF
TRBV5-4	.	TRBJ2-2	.	TGTGCCAGCAGCTCCCAAACGAACACCGGGGAGCTGTTTTTT	CASSSQTNTGELFF
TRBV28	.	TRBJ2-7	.	TGTGCCAGCAGTTTATGGGGGAGTAAGTACGAGCAGTACTTC	CASSLWGSKYEQYF
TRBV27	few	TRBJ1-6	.	TGTGCCAGCAGTTTAAAGCAGGGGCAGGGAACCCTCCACTTT	CASSLKQGQGTLHF
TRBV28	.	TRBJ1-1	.	TGTGCCAGCAGTTCGGCTACTGAAGCTTTCTTT	CASSSATEAFF
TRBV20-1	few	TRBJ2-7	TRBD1	TGCAGTGCTAGAATGGACAGGGAAGAGCAGTACTTC	CSARMDREEQYF
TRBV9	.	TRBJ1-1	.	TGTGCCAGCAGCGTCCGGGGCAGGGAAACTGAAGCTTTCTTT	CASSVRGRETEAFF
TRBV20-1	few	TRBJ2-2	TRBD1	TGCAGTGCTAGACTACTCGTCCCCATTAACAGGGGAACCGGGGAGCTGTTTTTT	CSARLLVPINRGTGELFF
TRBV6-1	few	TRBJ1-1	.	TGTGCCAGCAACTCGGGGTTGGTGACTGAAGCTTTCTTT	CASNSGLVTEAFF
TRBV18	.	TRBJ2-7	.	TGTGCCAACTCACCAGACAGCCTCTCCTACGAGCAGTACTTC	CANSPDSLSYEQYF
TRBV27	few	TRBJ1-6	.	TGTGCCAGCGGGGCAGGCTCAAGATCACCCCTCCACTTT	CASGAGSRSPLHF
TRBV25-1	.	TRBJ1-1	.	TGTGCCAGCAGTGAAAGTGGGGGGACTGAAGCTTTCTTT	CASSESGGTEAFF
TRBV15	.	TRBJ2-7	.	TGTGCCACCAGCAGAGACAGTTCCTCCTACGAGCAGTACTTC	CATSRDSSSYEQYF
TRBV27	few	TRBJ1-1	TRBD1	TGTGCCAGCAGTCTATCACAGGGGATCGGCACTGAAGCTTTCTTT	CASSLSQGIGTEAFF
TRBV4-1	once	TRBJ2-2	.	TGCGCCAGCAGCCAATCCCTCGCCACCGACGGGCTGTTTTTT	CASSQSLATDGLFF
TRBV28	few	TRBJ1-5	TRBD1	TGTGCCAGCAGTTTAGAAACTGGGACAGGGGTTCAGCCCCAGCATTTT	CASSLETGTGVQPQHF
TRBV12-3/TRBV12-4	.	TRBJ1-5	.	TGTGCCAGCAGCCTAAGGGGGAGGGGGACCGATCAGCCCCAGCATTTT	CASSLRGRGTDQPQHF
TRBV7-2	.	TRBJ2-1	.	TGTGCCAGCAGCCCCCAGGGGAATGAGCAGTTCTTC	CASSPQGNEQFF
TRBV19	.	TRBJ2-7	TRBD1	TGTGCCAGTAGTAAGACAGGGGGCTACGAGCAGTACTTC	CASSKTGGYEQYF
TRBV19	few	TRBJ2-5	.	TGTGCCAGCCGCCCGGCCGGGCGCGGGGAGACCCAGTACTTC	CASRPAGRGETQYF
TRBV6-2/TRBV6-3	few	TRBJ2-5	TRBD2	TGTGCCAGCAGTTTCCCGACTAGCGGGGAAGAGACCCAGTACTTC	CASSFPTSGEETQYF
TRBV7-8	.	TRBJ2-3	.	TGTGCCAGCAGCTTACTTCTGGGGGCGACGAGCACAGATACGCAGTATTTT	CASSLLLGATSTDTQYF
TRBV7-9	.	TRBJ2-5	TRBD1	TGTGCCAGCAGCTCCAGGACAGGGGGCCAAGAGACCCAGTACTTC	CASSSRTGGQETQYF
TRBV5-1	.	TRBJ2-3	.	TGCGCCAGCAGCTTCTGGGGAAGGGATACGCAGTATTTT	CASSFWGRDTQYF
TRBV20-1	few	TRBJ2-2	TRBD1	TGCAGTGCTCCTCGACCGGGACAGGGGGCGATCACCGGGGAGCTGTTTTTT	CSAPRPGQGAITGELFF